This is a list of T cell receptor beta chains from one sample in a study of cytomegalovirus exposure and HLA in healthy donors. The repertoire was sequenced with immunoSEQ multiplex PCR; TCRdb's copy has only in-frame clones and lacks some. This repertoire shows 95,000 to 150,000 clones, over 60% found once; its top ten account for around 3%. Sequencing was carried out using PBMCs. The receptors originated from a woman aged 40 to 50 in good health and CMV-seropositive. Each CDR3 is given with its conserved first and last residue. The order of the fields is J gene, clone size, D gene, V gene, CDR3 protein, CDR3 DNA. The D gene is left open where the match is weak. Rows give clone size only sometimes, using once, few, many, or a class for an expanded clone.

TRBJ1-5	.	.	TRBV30	CAWSGGGVQPQHF	TGTGCCTGGAGTGGGGGGGGAGTTCAGCCCCAGCATTTT
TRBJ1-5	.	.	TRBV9	CASSVEGGRDQPQHF	TGTGCCAGCAGCGTAGAGGGGGGGAGGGACCAGCCCCAGCATTTT
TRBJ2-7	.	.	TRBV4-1	CASSPGTGDEQYF	TGCGCCAGCAGCCCCGGGACGGGGGACGAGCAGTACTTC
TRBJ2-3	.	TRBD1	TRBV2	CASNPDRAPTDTQYF	TGTGCCAGCAACCCCGACAGGGCACCCACAGATACGCAGTATTTT
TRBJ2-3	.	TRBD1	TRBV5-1	CASAPGQGRSTDTQYF	TGCGCCAGCGCCCCAGGACAGGGGAGAAGCACAGATACGCAGTATTTT
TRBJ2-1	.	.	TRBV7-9	CASSLGENEQFF	TGTGCCAGCAGCTTAGGAGAAAATGAGCAGTTCTTC
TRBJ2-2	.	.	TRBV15	CATSRPVQGGTGELFF	TGTGCCACCAGCCGACCGGTCCAGGGGGGCACCGGGGAGCTGTTTTTT
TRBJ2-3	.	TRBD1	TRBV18	CASSPQGASTDTQYF	TGTGCCAGCTCACCCCAGGGGGCTTCCACAGATACGCAGTATTTT
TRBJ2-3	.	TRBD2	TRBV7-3	CASSSRGSSDTQYF	TGTGCCAGCAGCTCGCGCGGGAGTTCAGATACGCAGTATTTT
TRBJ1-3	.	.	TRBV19	CASTVAGNSGNTIYF	TGTGCCAGTACCGTAGCCGGGAACTCTGGAAACACCATATATTTT
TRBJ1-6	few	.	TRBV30	CAWSVGRVRDNSPLHF	TGTGCCTGGAGTGTAGGCCGAGTCCGGGATAATTCACCCCTCCACTTT
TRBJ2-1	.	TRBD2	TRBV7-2	CASSLLGLAGNEQFF	TGTGCCAGCAGCTTGCTCGGACTAGCGGGTAATGAGCAGTTCTTC
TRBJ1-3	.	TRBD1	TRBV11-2	CAGQVGAGNTIYF	TGTGCAGGACAGGTTGGGGCGGGAAACACCATATATTTT
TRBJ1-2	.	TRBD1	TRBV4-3	CASSQDAAGGYGYTF	TGCGCCAGCAGCCAAGATGCGGCAGGGGGCTATGGCTACACCTTC
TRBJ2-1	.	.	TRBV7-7	CASSFDLLGEQFF	TGTGCTAGCAGCTTTGACTTATTGGGTGAGCAGTTCTTC
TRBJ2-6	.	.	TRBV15	CATGWSRGTSGANVLTF	TGTGCCACCGGCTGGTCCAGGGGCACTTCTGGGGCCAACGTCCTGACTTTC
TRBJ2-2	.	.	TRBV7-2	CASTPRDTHTGELFF	TGTGCCAGCACCCCCCGGGACACACACACCGGGGAGCTGTTTTTT
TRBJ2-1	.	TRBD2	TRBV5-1	CASSPGAGGLNEQFF	TGCGCCAGCAGCCCTGGAGCGGGAGGGCTCAATGAGCAGTTCTTC
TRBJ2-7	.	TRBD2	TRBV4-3	CASSLSPTSGSYEQYF	TGCGCCAGCAGCCTCTCTCCTACTAGCGGCTCCTACGAGCAGTACTTC
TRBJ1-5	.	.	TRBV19	CASSIGVSVAPQHF	TGTGCCAGTAGTATCGGGGTTTCTGTCGCCCCCCAGCATTTT
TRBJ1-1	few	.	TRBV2	CASIGGMNTEAFF	TGTGCCAGCATCGGGGGGATGAACACTGAAGCTTTCTTT
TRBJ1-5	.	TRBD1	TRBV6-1	CASRTQGVYNQPQHF	TGTGCCAGCAGAACCCAGGGGGTTTATAATCAGCCCCAGCATTTT
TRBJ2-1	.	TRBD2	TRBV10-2	CASSETAGGTSNEQFF	TGCGCCAGCAGTGAAACGGCGGGAGGAACGAGCAATGAGCAGTTCTTC
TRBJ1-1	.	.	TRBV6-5	CASSYSTGNTEAFF	TGTGCCAGCAGTTACTCGACAGGGAACACTGAAGCTTTCTTT
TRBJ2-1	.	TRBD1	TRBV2	CATGQGGGQFF	TGTGCCACCGGACAGGGTGGTGGGCAGTTCTTC
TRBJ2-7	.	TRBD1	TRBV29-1	CSARQGFYEQYF	TGCAGCGCACGACAGGGGTTCTACGAGCAGTACTTC
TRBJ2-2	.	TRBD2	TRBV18	CASSPLPSGATGELFF	TGTGCCAGCTCACCACTTCCTAGCGGGGCTACCGGGGAGCTGTTTTTT
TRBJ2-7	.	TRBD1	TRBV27	CASSQGARDEQYF	TGTGCCAGCAGTCAGGGGGCGCGGGACGAGCAGTACTTC
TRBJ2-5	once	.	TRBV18	CASSPNTGLQETQYF	TGTGCCAGCTCACCCAATACAGGTTTACAAGAGACCCAGTACTTC
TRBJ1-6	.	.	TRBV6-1	CASSASTAYPDNSPLHF	TGTGCCAGCAGTGCCTCTACCGCATACCCCGATAATTCACCCCTCCACTTT
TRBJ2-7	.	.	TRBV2	CASNDFTERLEQYF	TGTGCCAGCAACGACTTTACCGAGAGACTCGAGCAGTACTTC